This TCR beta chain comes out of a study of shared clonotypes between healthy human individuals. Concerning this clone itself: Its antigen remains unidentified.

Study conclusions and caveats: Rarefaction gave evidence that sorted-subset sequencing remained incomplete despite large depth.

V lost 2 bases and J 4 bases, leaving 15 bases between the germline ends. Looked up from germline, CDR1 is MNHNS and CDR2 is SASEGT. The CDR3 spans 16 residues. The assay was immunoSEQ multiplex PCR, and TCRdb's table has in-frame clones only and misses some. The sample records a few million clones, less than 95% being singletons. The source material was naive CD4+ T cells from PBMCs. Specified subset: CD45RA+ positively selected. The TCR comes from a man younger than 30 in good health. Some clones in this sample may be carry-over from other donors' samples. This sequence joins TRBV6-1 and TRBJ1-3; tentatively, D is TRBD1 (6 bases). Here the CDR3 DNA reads TGTGCCAGCAGTGAACGAGACAGGTCTCTGGGAAACACCATATATTTT. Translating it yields CASSERDRSLGNTIYF.